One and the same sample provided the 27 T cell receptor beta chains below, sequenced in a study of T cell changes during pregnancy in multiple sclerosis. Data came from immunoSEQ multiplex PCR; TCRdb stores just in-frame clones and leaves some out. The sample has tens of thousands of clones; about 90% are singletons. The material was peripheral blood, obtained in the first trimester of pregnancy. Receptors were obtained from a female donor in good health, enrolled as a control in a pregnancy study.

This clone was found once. The CDR3 here is CASTGSYEQYF. The CDR3 DNA reads as TGTGCCAGCACAGGGTCCTACGAGCAGTACTTC. The chain is built from TRBV28 and TRBJ2-7; D possibly corresponds to TRBD1 (5 bases). V lost 7 bases to trimming and J lost 1 base, with 5 bases between them. CDR1 MDHEN and CDR2 SYDVKM come from the germline V gene. The CDR3 has 11 residues. The complete variable domain, with remaining parts taken from reference TRBV28 and TRBJ2-7, reads DVKVTQSSRYLVKRTGEKVFLECVQDMDHENMFWYRQDPGLGLRLIYFSYDVKMKEKGDIPEGYSVSREKKERFSLILESASTNQTSMYLCASTGSYEQYFGPGTRLTVT.

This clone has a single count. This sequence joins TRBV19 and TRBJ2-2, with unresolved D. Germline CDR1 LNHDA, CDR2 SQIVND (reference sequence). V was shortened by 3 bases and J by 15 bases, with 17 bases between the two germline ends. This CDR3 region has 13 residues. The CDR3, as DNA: TGTGCCAGTAGTATGGGCTCAACAAGAAGCTTGTTTTTT. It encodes CASSMGSTRSLFF.

In DNA form, the CDR3 reads TGTGCCAGCAGCATGGACCAGCGCCTTGGCGAAAAACTGTTTTTT. Its translation: CASSMDQRLGEKLFF. The V call is TRBV5-4, the J call TRBJ1-4; D is ambiguous. The CDR3 has 15 residues. The germline gives CDR1 SGHNT, CDR2 YYREEE (reference sequence). With 4 bases removed from V and 8 bases from J, the gap between germline ends came to 18 bases.

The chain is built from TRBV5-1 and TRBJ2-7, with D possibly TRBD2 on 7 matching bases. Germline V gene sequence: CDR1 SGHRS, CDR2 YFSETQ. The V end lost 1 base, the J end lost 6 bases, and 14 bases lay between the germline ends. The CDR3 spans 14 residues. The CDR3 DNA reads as TGCGCCAGCAGCTTGTTTTGGGGGGGCACCGAGCAGTACTTC. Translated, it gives CASSLFWGGTEQYF.

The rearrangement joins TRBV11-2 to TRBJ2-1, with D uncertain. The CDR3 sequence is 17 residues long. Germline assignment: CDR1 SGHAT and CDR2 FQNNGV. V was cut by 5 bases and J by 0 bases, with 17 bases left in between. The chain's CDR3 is CASSLTKQQFSYNEQFF. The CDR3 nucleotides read TGTGCCAGCAGCCTCACCAAACAGCAATTCTCCTACAATGAGCAGTTCTTC.

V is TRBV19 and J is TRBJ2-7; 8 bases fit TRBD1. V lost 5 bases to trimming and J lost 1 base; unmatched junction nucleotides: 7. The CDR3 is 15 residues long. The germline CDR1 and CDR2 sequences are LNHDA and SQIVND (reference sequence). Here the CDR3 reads CASSLVGTGSYEQYF. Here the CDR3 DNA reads TGTGCCAGTAGTTTAGTCGGGACAGGTTCCTACGAGCAGTACTTC.

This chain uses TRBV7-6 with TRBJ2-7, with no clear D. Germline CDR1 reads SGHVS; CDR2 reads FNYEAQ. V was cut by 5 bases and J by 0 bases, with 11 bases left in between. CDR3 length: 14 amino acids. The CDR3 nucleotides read TGTGCCAGCAGCCACGATAGATCCTCCTACGAGCAGTACTTC. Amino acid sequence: CASSHDRSSYEQYF. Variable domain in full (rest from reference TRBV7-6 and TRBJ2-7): GAGVSQSPRYKVTKRGQDVALRCDPISGHVSLYWYRQALGQGPEFLTYFNYEAQQDKSGLPNDRFSAERPEGSISTLTIQRTEQRDSAMYRCASSHDRSSYEQYFGPGTRLTVT.

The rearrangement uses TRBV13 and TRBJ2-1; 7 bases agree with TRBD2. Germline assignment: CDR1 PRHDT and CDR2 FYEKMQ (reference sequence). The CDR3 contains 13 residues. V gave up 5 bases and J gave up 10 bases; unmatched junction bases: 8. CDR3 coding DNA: TGTGCCAGCAGCCTAACTAGCGTCGGGGAGCAGTTCTTC. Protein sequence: CASSLTSVGEQFF.

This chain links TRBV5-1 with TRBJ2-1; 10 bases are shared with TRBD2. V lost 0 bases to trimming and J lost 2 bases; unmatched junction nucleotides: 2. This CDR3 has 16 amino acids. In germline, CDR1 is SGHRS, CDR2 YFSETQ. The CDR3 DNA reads TGCGCCAGCAGCTTGGAAGCGGGAGGGCCCTACAATGAGCAGTTCTTC. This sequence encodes CASSLEAGGPYNEQFF.

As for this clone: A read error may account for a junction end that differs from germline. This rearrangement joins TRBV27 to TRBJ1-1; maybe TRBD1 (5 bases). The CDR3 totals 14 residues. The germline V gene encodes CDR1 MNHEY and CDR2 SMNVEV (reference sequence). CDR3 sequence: CASRLLRGNPEAFF. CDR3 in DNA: TGTGCCAGCAGGCTGCTTCGGGGGAACCCTGAAGCTTTCTTT.

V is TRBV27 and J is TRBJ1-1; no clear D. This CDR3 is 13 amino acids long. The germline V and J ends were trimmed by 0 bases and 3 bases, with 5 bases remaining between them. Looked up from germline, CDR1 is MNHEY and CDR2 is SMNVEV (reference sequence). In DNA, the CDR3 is TGTGCCAGCAGTTTATCCCCTCACACTGAAGCTTTCTTT. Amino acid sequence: CASSLSPHTEAFF.

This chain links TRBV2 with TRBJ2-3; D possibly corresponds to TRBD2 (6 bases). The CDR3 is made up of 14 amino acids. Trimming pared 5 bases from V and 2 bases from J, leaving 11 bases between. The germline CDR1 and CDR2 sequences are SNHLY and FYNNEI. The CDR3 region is CASSSGGVTDTQYF. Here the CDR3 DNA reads TGTGCCAGCAGTTCCGGGGGAGTCACAGATACGCAGTATTTT.

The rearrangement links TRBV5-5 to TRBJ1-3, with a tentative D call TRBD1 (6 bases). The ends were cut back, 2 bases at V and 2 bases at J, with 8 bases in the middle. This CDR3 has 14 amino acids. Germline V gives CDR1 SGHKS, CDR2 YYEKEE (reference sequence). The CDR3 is CASSLQGPGNTIYF. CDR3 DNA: TGTGCCAGCAGCTTACAGGGTCCTGGAAACACCATATATTTT.

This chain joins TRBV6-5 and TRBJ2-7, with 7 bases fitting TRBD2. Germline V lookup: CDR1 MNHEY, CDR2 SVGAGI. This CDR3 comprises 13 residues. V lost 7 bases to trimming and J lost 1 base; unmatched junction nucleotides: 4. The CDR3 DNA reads TGTGCCAGCAAGCTCGGGGGGTCCTACGAGCAGTACTTC. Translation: CASKLGGSYEQYF.

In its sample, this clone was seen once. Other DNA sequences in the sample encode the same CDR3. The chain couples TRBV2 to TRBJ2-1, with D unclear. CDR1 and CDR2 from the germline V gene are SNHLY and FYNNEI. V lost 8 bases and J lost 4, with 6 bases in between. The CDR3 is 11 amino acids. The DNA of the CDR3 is TGTGCCAGCTCTATTTACAATGAGCAGTTCTTC. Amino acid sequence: CASSIYNEQFF.

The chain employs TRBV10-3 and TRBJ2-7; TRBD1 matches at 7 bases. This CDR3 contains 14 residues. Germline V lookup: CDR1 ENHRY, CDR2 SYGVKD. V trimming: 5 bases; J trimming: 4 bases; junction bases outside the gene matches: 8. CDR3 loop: CAISRDRNQYEQYF. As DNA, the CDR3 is TGTGCCATCAGTCGGGACAGAAACCAATACGAGCAGTACTTC.

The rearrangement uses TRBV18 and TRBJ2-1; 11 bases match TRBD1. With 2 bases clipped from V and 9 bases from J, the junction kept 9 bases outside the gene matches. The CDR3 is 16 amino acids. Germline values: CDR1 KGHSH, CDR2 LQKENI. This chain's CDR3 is CASSPYGTGGYGEQFF. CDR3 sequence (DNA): TGTGCCAGCTCACCATACGGGACAGGGGGTTATGGTGAGCAGTTCTTC.

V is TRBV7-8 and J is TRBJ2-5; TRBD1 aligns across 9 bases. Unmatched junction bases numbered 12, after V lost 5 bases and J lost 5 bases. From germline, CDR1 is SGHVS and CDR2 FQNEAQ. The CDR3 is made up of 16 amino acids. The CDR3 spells CASSGRTGDLLETQYF. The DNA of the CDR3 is TGTGCCAGCAGCGGCAGGACAGGGGACCTACTGGAGACCCAGTACTTC.

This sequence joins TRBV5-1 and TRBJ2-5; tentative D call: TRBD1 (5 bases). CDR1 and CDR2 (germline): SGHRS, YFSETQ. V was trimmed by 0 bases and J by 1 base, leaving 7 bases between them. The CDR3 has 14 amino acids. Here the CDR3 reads CASSLGQTQETQYF. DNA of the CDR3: TGCGCCAGCAGCTTGGGACAGACCCAAGAGACCCAGTACTTC.

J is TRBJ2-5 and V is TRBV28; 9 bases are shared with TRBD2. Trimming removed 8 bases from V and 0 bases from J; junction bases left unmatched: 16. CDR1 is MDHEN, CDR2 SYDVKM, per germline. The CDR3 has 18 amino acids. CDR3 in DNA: TGTGCCAGCGGACCCTCTCAGACTAGCGGCCCTTACCAAGAGACCCAGTACTTC. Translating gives CASGPSQTSGPYQETQYF.

The CDR3 coding sequence is TGTGCCAGCCCATCATCCTTGAGCATGACAGCAGATACGCAGTATTTT. Protein: CASPSSLSMTADTQYF. The chain combines TRBV21-1 with TRBJ2-3; the table's TRBD1 call for D was not verified on the DNA. TRBV21-1 is assigned pseudogene status. The CDR3 totals 16 residues.

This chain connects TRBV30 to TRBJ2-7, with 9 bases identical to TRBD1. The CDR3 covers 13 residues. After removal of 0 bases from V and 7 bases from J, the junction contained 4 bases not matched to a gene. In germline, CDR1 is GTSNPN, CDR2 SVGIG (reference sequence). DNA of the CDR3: TGTGCCTGGAGTGTACAGGGGGCTGGGGAGCAGTACTTC. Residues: CAWSVQGAGEQYF.

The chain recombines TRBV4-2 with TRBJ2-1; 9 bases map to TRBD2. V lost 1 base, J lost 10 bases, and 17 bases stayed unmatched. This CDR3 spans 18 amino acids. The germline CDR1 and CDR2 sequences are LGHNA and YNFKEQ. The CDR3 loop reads CASSQVGEIAGVIKEQFF. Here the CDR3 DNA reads TGTGCCAGCAGCCAAGTTGGGGAGATAGCGGGAGTAATTAAGGAGCAGTTCTTC.

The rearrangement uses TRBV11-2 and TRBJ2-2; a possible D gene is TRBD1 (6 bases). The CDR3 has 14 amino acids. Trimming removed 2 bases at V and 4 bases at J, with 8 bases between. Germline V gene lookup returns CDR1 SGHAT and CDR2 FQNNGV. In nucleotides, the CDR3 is TGTGCCAGCAGCTTAAGGACAGTCACCGGGGAGCTGTTTTTT. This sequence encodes CASSLRTVTGELFF.

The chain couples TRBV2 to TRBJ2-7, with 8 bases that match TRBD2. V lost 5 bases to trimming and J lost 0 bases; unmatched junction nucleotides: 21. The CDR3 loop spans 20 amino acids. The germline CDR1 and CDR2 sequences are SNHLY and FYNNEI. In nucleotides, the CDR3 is TGTGCCAGCAGTCCTCAATTCTACGATACTAGCGGAGATAGCTCCTACGAGCAGTACTTC. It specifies CASSPQFYDTSGDSSYEQYF.

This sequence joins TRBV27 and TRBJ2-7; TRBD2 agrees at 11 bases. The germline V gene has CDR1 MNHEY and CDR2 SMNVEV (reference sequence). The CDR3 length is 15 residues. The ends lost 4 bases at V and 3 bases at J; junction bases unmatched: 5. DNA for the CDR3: TGTGCCAGCAGTTCGAGACTAGCGGGGTACTACGAGCAGTACTTC. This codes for CASSSRLAGYYEQYF.

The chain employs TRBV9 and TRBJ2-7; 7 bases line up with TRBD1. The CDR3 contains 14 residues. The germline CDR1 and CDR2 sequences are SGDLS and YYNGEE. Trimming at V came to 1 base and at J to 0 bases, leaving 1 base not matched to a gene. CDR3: CASSVRDSSYEQYF. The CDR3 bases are TGTGCCAGCAGCGTACGGGACAGCTCCTACGAGCAGTACTTC. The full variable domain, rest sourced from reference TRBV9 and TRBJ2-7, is DSGVTQTPKHLITATGQRVTLRCSPRSGDLSVYWYQQSLDQGLQFLIQYYNGEERAKGNILERFSAQQFPDLHSELNLSSLELGDSALYFCASSVRDSSYEQYFGPGTRLTVT.